This T cell receptor (beta chain) was recorded in a study of identical twins. This CDR3 has 14 amino acids. Trimming at V came to 6 bases and at J to 5 bases, leaving 3 bases not matched to a gene. This clonotype was observed at least ten times. Everyone who donated was a healthy Caucasian. One entry per CDR3 protein, called by TCRdb with MiXCR from the 5' RACE reads. The sample has about 340,000 distinct CDR3 sequences, approximately 13% seen once; the top ten hold roughly 7.8%. These records were also assigned to another study, of yellow fever vaccine responses in identical twins. That investigation notes: Reportedly, the response of twins' T cells to the vaccine seemed partly convergent, partly personalized.

The chain joins TRBV12-3 or TRBV12-4 to TRBJ2-7; 14 bases are shared with TRBD2. This receptor was identified in a woman under 30 in good health. The source material was CD8+ T cells sorted from blood. The CDR3 nucleotides read TGTGCCAGCAGCCAGGGACTAGCGGGAGACGAGCAGTACTTC. Its protein product is CASSQGLAGDEQYF.